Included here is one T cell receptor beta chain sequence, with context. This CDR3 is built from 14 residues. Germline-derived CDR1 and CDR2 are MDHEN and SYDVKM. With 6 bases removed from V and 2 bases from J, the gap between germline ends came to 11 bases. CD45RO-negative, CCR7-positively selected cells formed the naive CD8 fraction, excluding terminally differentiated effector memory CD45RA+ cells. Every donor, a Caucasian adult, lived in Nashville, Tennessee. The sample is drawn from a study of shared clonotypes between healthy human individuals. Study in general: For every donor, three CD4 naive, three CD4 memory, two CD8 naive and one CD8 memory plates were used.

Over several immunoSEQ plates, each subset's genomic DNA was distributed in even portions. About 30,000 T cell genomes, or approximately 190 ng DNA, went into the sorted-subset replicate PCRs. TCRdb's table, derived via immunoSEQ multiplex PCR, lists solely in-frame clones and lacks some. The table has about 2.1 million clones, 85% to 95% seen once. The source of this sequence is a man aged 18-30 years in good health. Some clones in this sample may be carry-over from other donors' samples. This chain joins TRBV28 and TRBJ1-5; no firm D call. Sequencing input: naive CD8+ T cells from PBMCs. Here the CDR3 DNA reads TGTGCCAGCAGAGACACCCCCGGCAATCAGCCCCAGCATTTT. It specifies CASRDTPGNQPQHF. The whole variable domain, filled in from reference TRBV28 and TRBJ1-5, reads DVKVTQSSRYLVKRTGEKVFLECVQDMDHENMFWYRQDPGLGLRLIYFSYDVKMKEKGDIPEGYSVSREKKERFSLILESASTNQTSMYLCASRDTPGNQPQHFGDGTRLSIL.